This TCR beta chain was retrieved from a study of CD8 T cells in Susac syndrome. The ends were cut back, 5 bases at V and 7 bases at J, with 10 bases in the middle. Germline-derived CDR1 and CDR2 are GTSNPN and SVGIG (reference sequence). The CDR3 spans 11 residues. Sequencing of TCR beta was undertaken in CD8+ and CD4+ T cells derived from blood. The control group consisted of healthy donors matched for age and sex. Negative isolation yielded CD8+ and CD4+ T cells; FACS enriched TEMRA cells. With random hexamers, reverse transcription was performed on about 0.5 to 1 ug of RNA. The amplification used immunoSEQ multiplex PCR on TCR beta CDR3; it spanned 54 Vbeta and 13 Jbeta. TCRdb processed the immunoSEQ multiplex PCR reads anew with MiXCR; each CDR3 protein has one entry. The repertoire consists of 180,000 or so distinct CDR3 sequences, with over 85% occurring once and the leading ten covering less than 0.11%.

Specimen: CD4+ T cells from PBMCs. The receptor was derived from a human donor in good health. The chain has TRBV30 and TRBJ2-3, with unresolved D. For the CDR3, the DNA is TGTGCCTGGTTGACCGGATATACGCAGTATTTT. This translates into CAWLTGYTQYF.